This TCR beta chain was identified in a study of shared clonotypes between healthy human individuals. Trimming left V 7 bases short and J 8 bases short, with 20 bases between. The CDR3 sequence is 14 residues long. Germline V gene lookup returns CDR1 MDHEN and CDR2 SYDVKM. Naive CD8 cells lacked CD45RO, underwent positive selection for CCR7 and left out terminally differentiated effector memory CD45RA+ cells. TCRdb keeps only in-frame clones here, not all; method: immunoSEQ multiplex PCR. The sample has about 2.1 million clones; around 93% are singletons. This TCR derives from a man aged 18 to 29 in good health. Some clones in this sample may be carry-over from other donors' samples. The chain is built from TRBV28 and TRBJ1-1; TRBD1 is a possible D gene (6 bases). The sample was naive CD8+ T cells from PBMCs. This CDR3 reads CASKRAGGPREAFF. CDR3 nucleotides: TGTGCCAGCAAGCGAGCGGGGGGGCCGCGGGAAGCTTTCTTT. Combining the CDR3 with reference TRBV28 and TRBJ1-1 gives the whole variable domain DVKVTQSSRYLVKRTGEKVFLECVQDMDHENMFWYRQDPGLGLRLIYFSYDVKMKEKGDIPEGYSVSREKKERFSLILESASTNQTSMYLCASKRAGGPREAFFGQGTRLTVV.